These 27 T cell receptor beta chains originate from one sample sequenced in a study of T-cell reconstitution after alpha-beta-depleted transplantation in children (TCRdb year 2016). The label giving this sample's treatment or condition can be read as: allogeneic hematopoietic cell transplantation with graft depleted of TCRalphabeta T cells and CD19 B cells. Library creation used PCR. Sequencing was carried out with an Illumina HiSeq 2500. Molecular barcoding was employed in the preparation of TCR libraries, with unique molecular identifiers being used to normalize TCRbeta repertoire quantification. Through fastp at Q25 and MiXCR, TCRdb rebuilt clones from the public reads, retaining in-frame beta chains. CDR3 protein duplicates are merged, each entry listing the most common genes and DNA. The sample table records fewer than 1 million distinct CDR3 sequences; 16% of these occur just once. The ten largest clones capture under 6% of the sample.

The sample in question was PBMCs, mostly from graft donor cells, obtained 360 days after TCRalphabeta/CD19-depleted stem cell transplant. These receptor sequences come from a male patient between 5 and 17 years old who had a stem cell transplant for acute lymphoblastic leukemia, so the T cells may come from the graft donor.

The chain is built from TRBV28 and TRBJ1-1; possibly TRBD1 for D (5 bases). CDR3 length equals 15 residues. CDR1 is MDHEN, CDR2 SYDVKM, per germline. Trimming cost V 5 bases and J 0 bases, with 13 bases left between them. CDR3 DNA sequence: TGTGCCAGCAGTCCGAGGGGCCGAGTGAACACTGAAGCTTTCTTT. Protein product: CASSPRGRVNTEAFF.

V is TRBV7-9 and J is TRBJ2-7; a possible D gene is TRBD2 (6 bases). Germline V lookup: CDR1 SEHNR, CDR2 FQNEAQ (reference sequence). The V end lost 5 bases, the J end lost 3 bases, and 23 bases lay between the germline ends. The CDR3 totals 17 residues. The CDR3 spells CASSHAGSVAAFYEQYF. The CDR3, as DNA: TGTGCCAGCAGCCACGCAGGGAGTGTAGCGGCATTCTACGAGCAGTACTTC.

This rearrangement joins TRBV9 to TRBJ2-7; 9 positions match TRBD1. Per the germline V gene, CDR1 is SGDLS and CDR2 is YYNGEE. This CDR3 has 20 amino acids. V shed 0 bases, J shed 5 bases, and the junction held 21 bases outside the gene matches. CDR3 sequence: CASSVDSRQGVLGGPNEQYF. CDR3 DNA: TGTGCCAGCAGCGTAGATTCTAGACAGGGGGTTCTCGGGGGCCCCAACGAGCAGTACTTC.

This clonotype has ten or more counts. The CDR3 nucleotides are TGTGCCAGCAGCAAACTCCGGGACAATGAGCAGTTCTTC. Protein product: CASSKLRDNEQFF. This rearrangement joins TRBV7-2 to TRBJ2-1; D is unclear. The V gene's germline CDR1 is SGHTA and CDR2 FQGNSA. The CDR3 covers 13 residues. The V end was cut by 5 bases, the J end by 5 bases, with 10 bases between.

This clonotype was counted a few times. This sequence joins TRBV27 and TRBJ2-3; tentatively, D is TRBD1 (5 bases). Germline values: CDR1 MNHEY, CDR2 SMNVEV (reference sequence). This CDR3 comprises 14 residues. The V gene lost 3 bases and the J gene lost 0 bases, with 7 bases spanning the gap. In DNA, the CDR3 is TGTGCCAGCAGTTTCCAGGGAAGCACAGATACGCAGTATTTT. It codes for CASSFQGSTDTQYF.

This clonotype was detected only a few times. This sequence joins TRBV5-1 and TRBJ2-7; D ambiguous. From germline, CDR1 is SGHRS and CDR2 YFSETQ. V gave up 0 bases and J gave up 4 bases, with 11 bases separating them. This CDR3 spans 14 amino acids. CDR3 DNA sequence: TGCGCCAGCAGCTTGGCCACCAAGCGTTACGAGCAGTACTTC. Translation: CASSLATKRYEQYF.

With respect to this clonotype: One end of the junction fails to match germline, which may point to a read error. V is TRBV28 and J is TRBJ1-3; 8 positions agree with TRBD1. Germline CDR1 MDHEN, CDR2 SYDVKM. The CDR3 spans 17 residues. The CDR3 sequence is CTSSSLVTQGAGNTIYF. The CDR3 coding sequence is TGTACCAGCAGTTCCTTAGTAACACAGGGGGCTGGAAACACCATATATTTT.

This chain joins TRBV5-1 and TRBJ1-2; tentative D call: TRBD1 (6 bases). V lost 2 bases and J lost 2, with 16 bases in between. The CDR3 loop spans 16 amino acids. Germline V gives CDR1 SGHRS, CDR2 YFSETQ. Written as DNA, the CDR3 is TGCGCCAGCAGCTTCCTGGACAGCAGCGGGAACTATGGCTACACCTTC. Translated, it gives CASSFLDSSGNYGYTF.

The V and J genes are TRBV12-3 or TRBV12-4 and TRBJ1-5; D remains unclear. Trimming shortened V by 3 bases and J by 0 bases, and 15 bases separated the two germline ends. CDR3 size: 17 residues. The CDR3 DNA follows: TGTGCCAGCAGTTTGTCGGGCAGGTCCTATAGCAATCAGCCCCAGCATTTT. Encoded protein: CASSLSGRSYSNQPQHF.

The chain is built from TRBV5-1 and TRBJ1-5; TRBD1 matches at 7 bases. Germline trimming cut 0 bases from V and 2 bases from J; bases unmatched to any gene: 5. CDR3 length equals 16 residues. Germline CDR1 and CDR2: SGHRS and YFSETQ. CDR3 sequence reads: CASSLVGDSGNQPQHF. DNA for the CDR3: TGCGCCAGCAGCTTGGTAGGGGACAGCGGCAATCAGCCCCAGCATTTT. Using reference TRBV5-1 and TRBJ1-5 for the parts outside the CDR3, the full variable domain is KAGVTQTPRYLIKTRGQQVTLSCSPISGHRSVSWYQQTPGQGLQFLFEYFSETQRNKGNFPGRFSGRQFSNSRSEMNVSTLELGDSALYLCASSLVGDSGNQPQHFGDGTRLSIL.

Note on this clonotype: At one end the junction does not follow the germline gene, possibly because of a read error. The chain uses TRBV6-5 and TRBJ1-1; D unclear. The CDR3 is made up of 15 amino acids. Germline V gene data show CDR1 as MNHEY and CDR2 as SVGAGI. The CDR3 loop is CVSSYLWTVNTEAFF. For the CDR3, the DNA is TGTGTCAGCAGTTACTTATGGACGGTGAACACTGAAGCTTTCTTT.

J is TRBJ2-3 and V is TRBV7-8; TRBD2 aligns across 7 bases. The CDR3 runs 16 residues. Germline assignment: CDR1 SGHVS and CDR2 FQNEAQ. V shed 2 bases, J shed 3 bases, and the junction held 8 bases outside the gene matches. In DNA, the CDR3 is TGTGCCAGCAGCTTAAGGACTAGGATTCGTACAGATACGCAGTATTTT. This sequence encodes CASSLRTRIRTDTQYF.

This chain links TRBV12-3 or TRBV12-4 with TRBJ2-2; TRBD1 is a possible D gene (6 bases). This CDR3 has 15 residues. Trimming removed 7 bases at V and 7 bases at J, with 19 bases between. The CDR3 DNA reads TGTGCCAGCACCCGTGCGAGACGAGGGGGCGGGGAGCTGTTTTTT. Protein: CASTRARRGGGELFF.

This chain joins TRBV20-1 and TRBJ2-7; 11 bases align to TRBD2. The CDR3 consists of 16 residues. Per germline, CDR1 DFQATT and CDR2 SNEGSKA (reference sequence). With V trimmed by 3 bases and J by 4 bases, 11 bases remained unmatched. CDR3 DNA: TGCAGTGCTAGTTCCCTGACTAGCGGGACTTCTTACGAGCAGTACTTC. Its translation is CSASSLTSGTSYEQYF.

The V gene is TRBV7-6, the J gene TRBJ2-3, with 10 nucleotides matching TRBD2. Trimming at V came to 5 bases and at J to 4 bases, leaving 6 bases not matched to a gene. This CDR3 has 15 residues. Germline assignment: CDR1 SGHVS and CDR2 FNYEAQ. The CDR3 DNA is TGTGCCAGCAGCCCTACGACTAGCGGGCCAGATACGCAGTATTTT. Protein: CASSPTTSGPDTQYF.

This clonotype has a handful of counts. J is TRBJ1-4 and V is TRBV5-1, with D uncertain. CDR3 length equals 16 residues. V lost 2 bases and J lost 3, with 14 bases in between. Germline CDR1 is SGHRS and CDR2 is YFSETQ. The CDR3 DNA reads TGCGCCAGCAGCTTTTATATCGGGGTTTCTAATGAAAAACTGTTTTTT. Protein: CASSFYIGVSNEKLFF.

This clonotype has ten or more counts. The gene calls are TRBV3-1 and TRBJ1-1, with no clear D. This CDR3 comprises 15 residues. The V gene lost 0 bases and the J gene lost 3 bases, with 11 bases spanning the gap. Germline V gene sequence: CDR1 LGHDT, CDR2 YNNKEL (reference sequence). The DNA for the CDR3 is TGTGCCAGCAGCCAAGAGTTCACAGTGGACACTGAAGCTTTCTTT. The encoded protein is CASSQEFTVDTEAFF.

The genes are TRBV5-2 and TRBJ2-3. TRBV5-2 is a recognized pseudogene. The CDR3 runs 11 residues. The CDR3 nucleotides read TGTGCCATCAAGGGGACAGATACGCAGTATTTT. It codes for CAIKGTDTQYF.

The chain uses TRBV19 and TRBJ2-2; D ambiguous. CDR1 is LNHDA and CDR2 is SQIVND in the germline V gene (reference sequence). The CDR3 length is 13 residues. Deletions cut 7 bases from V and 3 bases from J, with 9 bases between. CDR3 sequence reads: CASTSSYTGELFF. The CDR3 DNA reads as TGTGCCAGTACATCCAGCTACACCGGGGAGCTGTTTTTT. The whole variable domain, remainder taken from reference TRBV19 and TRBJ2-2, is DGGITQSPKYLFRKEGQNVTLSCEQNLNHDAMYWYRQDPGQGLRLIYYSQIVNDFQKGDIAEGYSVSREKKESFPLTVTSAQKNPTAFYLCASTSSYTGELFFGEGSRLTVL.

The genes are TRBV4-1 and TRBJ1-1, with 10 bases identical to TRBD1. V was pared by 4 bases and J by 5 bases, with 10 bases of the junction left unmatched. This CDR3 has 16 amino acids. Germline values: CDR1 MGHRA, CDR2 YSYEKL. Here the CDR3 DNA reads TGCGCCAGCAGCCCGGCTAGGGACAGGGGAAGAACTGAAGCTTTCTTT. This gives the protein CASSPARDRGRTEAFF.

This clonotype has only one observation. The rearrangement joins TRBV3-1 to TRBJ1-1; D remains unclear. The CDR3 covers 16 residues. In germline, CDR1 is LGHDT, CDR2 YNNKEL (reference sequence). V dropped 7 bases and J dropped 4 bases, with 22 bases sitting between them. The CDR3, as DNA: TGTGCCAGCACCCCAAAGGTCCCCTCGGGTATCACTGAAGCTTTCTTT. Residues: CASTPKVPSGITEAFF.

This clonotype was picked up many times. The rearrangement uses TRBV7-9 and TRBJ2-7; 10 bases are shared with TRBD2. The germline V gene has CDR1 SEHNR and CDR2 FQNEAQ (reference sequence). V lost 6 bases and J lost 0; bases outside the gene matches: 2. CDR3 size: 14 residues. The DNA of the CDR3 is TGTGCCAGCAGAACTAGCGGGAACTCCTACGAGCAGTACTTC. It encodes CASRTSGNSYEQYF.

This clonotype has a handful of counts. V and J are TRBV11-2 and TRBJ2-5; D is tentatively TRBD1 or TRBD2 (5 bases each). The CDR3 contains 15 residues. The V end lost 4 bases, the J end lost 4 bases, and 16 bases lay between the germline ends. In germline, CDR1 is SGHAT, CDR2 FQNNGV. In DNA, the CDR3 is TGTGCCAGCAGCTCCCCATCAGACAGCGGAGAGACCCAGTACTTC. Amino acids: CASSSPSDSGETQYF.

The chain carries TRBV4-1 and TRBJ2-3, with no clear D. The CDR3 loop spans 15 amino acids. V was shortened by 1 base and J by 4 bases, with 12 bases between the two germline ends. Germline V gives CDR1 MGHRA, CDR2 YSYEKL. The CDR3 region has the DNA TGCGCCAGCAGCCAAGTGCCCCTAGGGCCAGATACGCAGTATTTT. Its translation: CASSQVPLGPDTQYF.

The chain combines TRBV20-1 with TRBJ1-1, with unresolved D. The CDR3 is 13 amino acids. V was pared by 6 bases and J by 4 bases, with 15 bases between. Germline values: CDR1 DFQATT, CDR2 SNEGSKA (reference sequence). CDR3 sequence: CSAPGGRSTEAFF. The CDR3 DNA reads TGCAGTGCCCCGGGCGGGAGAAGCACTGAAGCTTTCTTT.

This clonotype was picked up a small number of times. The chain combines TRBV5-4 with TRBJ1-2; D is ambiguous. Germline V lookup: CDR1 SGHNT, CDR2 YYREEE (reference sequence). This CDR3 comprises 14 residues. V was shortened by 0 bases and J by 4 bases, with 10 bases between the two germline ends. CDR3 bases: TGTGCCAGCAGCTTGGCCTCGGGTCTCTATGGCTACACCTTC. Amino acid sequence: CASSLASGLYGYTF.

This chain uses TRBV10-3 with TRBJ2-2, with unresolved D. CDR1 is ENHRY, CDR2 SYGVKD, per germline. The length of the CDR3 is 15 residues. V lost 4 bases and J lost 5, with 14 bases in between. CDR3 amino acids: CAISVGIRETGELFF. In nucleotides, the CDR3 is TGTGCCATCAGTGTTGGGATTCGAGAGACCGGGGAGCTGTTTTTT.